This TCR beta chain derives from a study of T-cell reconstitution after alpha-beta-depleted transplantation in children. The V end was cut by 7 bases, the J end by 5 bases, with 9 bases between. CDR3 length equals 12 residues. Unique molecular identifiers were incorporated when the TCRbeta library was constructed. TCRdb recomputed calls from the PCR reads with MiXCR, one row per CDR3 protein. The sample yields approximately 520,000 distinct CDR3 sequences, about 31% seen once. The chain joins TRBV12-3 or TRBV12-4 to TRBJ1-3; tentatively, D is TRBD1 (5 bases). This specimen was PBMCs from the stem cell graft donor, taken from the stem cell graft. The TCR originated in a human donor who donated a stem cell graft to a child with aplastic anemia. The CDR3 bases are TGTGCCAGCAAATGGGGGAGAAACACCATATATTTT. This gives the protein CASKWGRNTIYF.